A selection of T cell receptor beta chains follows, all from one sample in a study of identical twins. TCRdb re-derived calls from the 5' RACE reads in MiXCR, one entry per CDR3 protein. Among just over 450,000 distinct CDR3 sequences listed, about 14% were seen once. Separately, the same data were catalogued under a study of yellow fever vaccine responses in identical twins.

Sample: CD4+ T cells sorted from blood. These receptor sequences come from a young woman in good health. Each CDR3 is given with its conserved first and last residue. Each record gives: J gene, clone size, D gene, V gene, CDR3 protein, CDR3 DNA. A D gene is named only where the DNA matches it firmly. Where a row states a size, it is once, few, many or the class of an expanded clone; other rows omit it.

>TRBJ2-7|NA|TRBD2|TRBV7-9
CASSLMGGEQYF
TGTGCCAGCAGCTTGATGGGAGGGGAGCAGTACTTC
>TRBJ1-1|NA|NA|TRBV18
CASSPGREAEAFF
TGTGCCAGCTCCCCCGGCAGGGAGGCTGAAGCTTTCTTT
>TRBJ2-1|NA|TRBD2|TRBV3-1
CASSQDVLGLADYNEQFF
TGTGCCAGCAGCCAAGATGTCTTAGGACTAGCGGACTACAATGAGCAGTTCTTC
>TRBJ2-5|NA|TRBD2|TRBV5-1
CASSDGLAGVRETQYF
TGCGCCAGCAGCGACGGACTAGCGGGGGTTAGGGAGACCCAGTACTTC
>TRBJ2-1|NA|TRBD1|TRBV14
CATTPFSQGASYNEQFF
TGTGCCACCACCCCGTTTTCTCAGGGGGCCTCCTACAATGAGCAGTTCTTC
>TRBJ1-5|few|NA|TRBV5-6
CASSLAGINQPQHF
TGTGCCAGCAGCTTGGCAGGGATCAATCAGCCCCAGCATTTT
>TRBJ2-7|NA|NA|TRBV14
CASSQGGISYEQYF
TGTGCCAGCAGCCAAGGAGGAATCTCCTACGAGCAGTACTTC
>TRBJ2-2|few|NA|TRBV7-9
CASSERRQTNTGELFF
TGTGCCAGCAGCGAGAGAAGACAGACGAACACCGGGGAGCTGTTTTTT
>TRBJ2-1|many|TRBD2|TRBV5-1
CASSLSETSVKEQFF
TGCGCCAGCAGCTTGTCTGAGACTAGCGTTAAAGAGCAGTTCTTC
>TRBJ1-2|NA|TRBD1|TRBV7-2
CASSSGDRARSGYTF
TGTGCCAGCAGCTCGGGGGACAGGGCCCGGAGTGGCTACACCTTC
>TRBJ2-7|NA|TRBD1|TRBV6-2/TRBV6-3
CASSPRTGKAEQYF
TGTGCCAGCAGTCCCCGGACAGGGAAAGCCGAGCAGTACTTC
>TRBJ1-2|few|NA|TRBV5-1
CASSLERTWGYTF
TGCGCCAGCAGCTTGGAGAGAACTTGGGGCTACACCTTC
>TRBJ2-4|many|NA|TRBV12-3/TRBV12-4
CASSQDRLAKNIQYF
TGTGCCAGCAGTCAGGACAGACTAGCCAAAAACATTCAGTACTTC
>TRBJ2-3|NA|NA|TRBV6-1
CASTRGTSTDTQYF
TGTGCCAGCACGAGGGGAACTAGCACAGATACGCAGTATTTT
>TRBJ2-1|few|NA|TRBV19
CASSISGRDHEQFF
TGTGCCAGTAGTATTTCCGGCAGGGACCATGAGCAGTTCTTC
>TRBJ2-7|many|NA|TRBV5-1
CASSFLPGTSYEQYF
TGCGCCAGCAGCTTCCTCCCTGGGACGTCCTACGAGCAGTACTTC
>TRBJ2-7|few|NA|TRBV7-2
CASSSTGFQSGEQYF
TGTGCCAGCAGCTCAACAGGTTTTCAATCAGGCGAGCAGTACTTC
>TRBJ2-7|NA|NA|TRBV7-3
CASSEKGEYYEQYF
TGTGCCAGCAGCGAGAAGGGCGAGTACTACGAGCAGTACTTC
>TRBJ2-2|few|TRBD2|TRBV3-1
CASSSSGVTGELFF
TGTGCCAGCAGTTCAAGCGGGGTCACCGGGGAGCTGTTTTTT
>TRBJ2-6|few|NA|TRBV28
CASSFRGVGSGANVLTF
TGTGCCAGCAGTTTTCGAGGGGTCGGCTCTGGGGCCAACGTCCTGACTTTC
>TRBJ2-1|few|TRBD2|TRBV20-1
CSAKAGGRKEQFF
TGCAGTGCAAAAGCGGGGGGGCGTAAGGAGCAGTTCTTC
>TRBJ2-1|few|TRBD2|TRBV7-9
CASSVGTSGIGEQFF
TGTGCCAGCAGCGTCGGGACTAGCGGGATAGGGGAGCAGTTCTTC
>TRBJ2-3|few|TRBD1|TRBV10-3
CAIGQGGYTDTQYF
TGTGCCATCGGACAGGGCGGGTACACAGATACGCAGTATTTT
>TRBJ2-5|few|TRBD2|TRBV28
CASSSLRGIPRGETQYF
TGTGCCAGCAGTTCTTTGCGGGGGATCCCGAGGGGAGAGACCCAGTACTTC
>TRBJ2-5|NA|TRBD1|TRBV29-1
CSASTGTGWETQYF
TGCAGCGCCTCGACCGGGACAGGATGGGAGACCCAGTACTTC
>TRBJ2-2|NA|NA|TRBV7-3
CASSLHGPTPPNTGELFF
TGTGCCAGCAGCTTACACGGACCGACTCCCCCGAACACCGGGGAGCTGTTTTTT
>TRBJ2-5|NA|TRBD2|TRBV27
CASSLSGGPGETQYF
TGTGCCAGCAGCCTTTCGGGGGGACCAGGAGAGACCCAGTACTTC
>TRBJ2-1|few|NA|TRBV5-6
CASSLLDDNWGTGFRNEQFF
TGTGCCAGCAGCTTGTTGGACGACAATTGGGGAACGGGGTTTAGGAATGAGCAGTTCTTC
>TRBJ2-5|few|TRBD2|TRBV5-6
CASSFTVRGDQETQYF
TGTGCCAGCAGCTTTACTGTCCGGGGGGACCAAGAGACCCAGTACTTC
>TRBJ2-7|NA|TRBD1|TRBV28
CASSRDRVTEQYF
TGTGCCAGCAGTCGCGACAGGGTCACCGAGCAGTACTTC
>TRBJ2-2|few|NA|TRBV5-1
CASSSVGDWKAGELFF
TGCGCCAGCAGCTCGGTAGGCGACTGGAAAGCCGGGGAGCTGTTTTTT
>TRBJ2-7|many|NA|TRBV24-1
CATSAALVSTYEQYF
TGTGCCACCAGTGCAGCCTTAGTGTCTACCTACGAGCAGTACTTC
>TRBJ1-6|NA|NA|TRBV9
CASSLGQTGSYSPLHF
TGTGCCAGCAGCCTAGGACAAACGGGCAGTTATTCACCCCTCCACTTT
>TRBJ1-2|few|NA|TRBV7-9
CASSLMVLGIHGYTF
TGTGCCAGCAGCTTAATGGTTTTAGGGATACATGGCTACACCTTC
>TRBJ2-7|NA|TRBD2|TRBV7-9
CASSTSGQYEQYF
TGTGCCAGCAGCACTAGCGGCCAGTACGAGCAGTACTTC
>TRBJ1-2|few|NA|TRBV7-9
CASSRGGAEYGYTF
TGTGCCAGCAGCCGCGGGGGCGCGGAGTATGGCTACACCTTC
>TRBJ2-1|NA|TRBD2|TRBV29-1
CSVSGGGYYNEQFF
TGCAGCGTAAGCGGCGGGGGGTACTACAATGAGCAGTTCTTC
>TRBJ2-7|few|NA|TRBV3-1
CASSQSGTEQYF
TGTGCCAGCAGCCAAAGTGGGACTGAGCAGTACTTC
>TRBJ2-5|NA|NA|TRBV10-3
CAISESIGPETQYF
TGTGCCATCAGTGAGTCGATTGGGCCAGAGACCCAGTACTTC
>TRBJ2-1|NA|TRBD2|TRBV6-5
CASSLGLAGGGDEQFF
TGTGCCAGCAGTTTGGGACTAGCGGGGGGGGGCGATGAGCAGTTCTTC
>TRBJ2-7|NA|NA|TRBV15
CATSRPMGAFGSYEQYF
TGTGCCACCAGCAGACCAATGGGGGCATTCGGCTCCTACGAGCAGTACTTC
>TRBJ2-2|few|NA|TRBV28
CASSLHGAGELFF
TGTGCCAGCAGCCTACATGGAGCCGGGGAGCTGTTTTTT
>TRBJ2-1|NA|NA|TRBV11-2
CASSLVIVRGNEQFF
TGTGCCAGCAGCTTAGTTATCGTGCGAGGGAATGAGCAGTTCTTC
>TRBJ2-7|few|TRBD2|TRBV15
CATSTLLAGGVYEQYF
TGTGCCACCAGCACTTTACTAGCGGGAGGCGTGTACGAGCAGTACTTC